Shown below are 17 T cell receptor beta chains from a single sample sequenced in a study of CD8 T cells in Susac syndrome. An input of roughly 0.45 to 1 ug of RNA was subjected to reverse transcription using random hexamers. TCRdb used MiXCR to reprocess the immunoSEQ multiplex PCR reads, holding one entry per CDR3 protein. The table lists a few hundred thousand distinct CDR3 sequences, approximately 95% of them singletons. The sample was CD4+ T cells from PBMCs. The origin of the receptors is a human donor with multiple sclerosis.

In this sample, this clonotype turned up once. Here the CDR3 reads CASSQVISGEQYV. CDR3 bases: TGTGCCAGCAGCCAAGTTATTTCGGGCGAGCAGTACGTC. The V gene is TRBV3-1, the J gene TRBJ2-7; D unresolved. The ends were cut back, 1 base at V and 6 bases at J, with 10 bases in the middle. Germline values: CDR1 LGHDT, CDR2 YNNKEL (reference sequence). This CDR3 is built from 13 residues.

V is TRBV30 and J is TRBJ2-1, with unresolved D. V lost 5 bases and J 1 base, leaving 9 bases between the germline ends. Germline V gives CDR1 GTSNPN, CDR2 SVGIG (reference sequence). The CDR3 covers 13 residues. CDR3 nucleotide sequence: TGTGCCTGGGACCATGAATCCTACAATGAGCAGTTCTTC. It translates to CAWDHESYNEQFF.

This sequence joins TRBV7-9 and TRBJ1-2; a weak D match, TRBD1 (5 bases). V was shortened by 3 bases and J by 5 bases, with 13 bases between the two germline ends. Germline V gene lookup returns CDR1 SEHNR and CDR2 FQNEAQ (reference sequence). The CDR3 consists of 14 residues. This CDR3 is CASSLDSTVYGYTF. The DNA of the CDR3 is TGTGCCAGCAGCTTGGATTCGACAGTTTATGGCTACACCTTC.

The chain joins TRBV20-1 to TRBJ2-3; tentative D call: TRBD2 (5 bases). The CDR3 consists of 16 residues. Trimming stripped 0 bases from V and 6 bases from J, with 19 bases between. Germline V gene data show CDR1 as DFQATT and CDR2 as SNEGSKA (reference sequence). DNA of the CDR3: TGCAGTGCTAGAGATCCCCTAGCCCAGAGAGCGGATACGCAGTATTTT. Translation gives CSARDPLAQRADTQYF.

V is TRBV30 and J is TRBJ1-2; D remains unclear. The germline gives CDR1 GTSNPN, CDR2 SVGIG (reference sequence). CDR3 size: 12 residues. Trimming removed 2 bases at V and 8 bases at J, with 12 bases between. DNA for the CDR3: TGTGCCTGGAGTTTGGGTCTGGAAGGCTACACCTTC. This gives the protein CAWSLGLEGYTF.

The table lists this clonotype with a count of one. V is TRBV12-3 or TRBV12-4 and J is TRBJ1-5; 8 positions match TRBD1. V trimming: 3 bases; J trimming: 7 bases; junction bases outside the gene matches: 5. The CDR3 spans 14 residues. Written as DNA, the CDR3 is TGTGCCAGCAGTTTGACAGGGGATGGCCAGCCCCAGCATTTT. Protein product: CASSLTGDGQPQHF.

The V gene is TRBV25-1, the J gene TRBJ1-6; 9 bases fit TRBD1. CDR3 length: 16 residues. Germline assignment: CDR1 MGHDK and CDR2 SYGVNS. V gave up 3 bases and J gave up 15 bases; unmatched junction bases: 15. Here the CDR3 reads CASSEAGDRALSDLHF. The CDR3 DNA follows: TGTGCCAGCAGTGAGGCGGGGGACAGGGCCCTTTCGGACCTCCACTTT. Looking up the rest from reference TRBV25-1 and TRBJ1-6 gives the full variable domain: EADIYQTPRYLVIGTGKKITLECSQTMGHDKMYWYQQDPGMELHLIHYSYGVNSTEKGDLSSESTVSRIRTEHFPLTLESARPSHTSQYLCASSEAGDRALSDLHFGNGTRLTVT.

The chain recombines TRBV24-1 with TRBJ2-7; D may match TRBD1 or TRBD2 (5 bases each). Trimming took 1 base from V and 5 from J, leaving 11 bases between them. The CDR3 contains 14 residues. Germline V gene sequence: CDR1 KGHDR, CDR2 SFDVKD. CDR3 nucleotide sequence: TGTGCCACCAGTGATTTCGGGACCGTGGACGAGCAGTACTTC. Translation: CATSDFGTVDEQYF.

CDR3 in amino acids: CASSQQGDGYTF. CDR3 coding DNA: TGTGCCAGCAGCCAACAGGGAGACGGCTACACCTTC. This rearrangement joins TRBV28 to TRBJ1-2; perhaps TRBD1 as D (6 bases). From germline, CDR1 is MDHEN and CDR2 SYDVKM. The CDR3 is 12 residues long. The V end lost 6 bases, the J end lost 8 bases, and 13 bases lay between the germline ends.

This chain joins TRBV23-1 and TRBJ2-3; 7 positions agree with TRBD2. TRBV23-1 is an ORF for which the function is uncertain. The CDR3 sequence is 15 residues long. Trimming cost V 6 bases and J 2 bases; bases outside gene matches: 8. In nucleotides, the CDR3 is TGCGCCAGCAGCCGGAGCGGGGAGTACACAGATACGCAGTATTTT. As protein: CASSRSGEYTDTQYF.

Worth noting for this clonotype: Its ends do not fully match the called genes, so a read error is possible. V and J are TRBV2 and TRBJ1-1, with D maybe TRBD1 (6 bases). The CDR3 runs to 13 residues. Per germline, CDR1 SNHLY and CDR2 FYNNEI. CDR3: CASSEAWGGEGFF. For the CDR3, the DNA is TGTGCCAGCAGTGAAGCCTGGGGGGGCGAAGGTTTCTTT.

This chain links TRBV2 with TRBJ2-1; 11 nucleotides line up with TRBD2. Trimming took 3 bases from V and 14 from J; bases not matched to a gene: 12. Germline V gene sequence: CDR1 SNHLY, CDR2 FYNNEI. The length of the CDR3 is 15 residues. The CDR3 protein is CASSELLAGASEEFF. CDR3 bases: TGTGCCAGCAGTGAGTTACTAGCGGGGGCGTCCGAGGAGTTCTTC.

The chain recombines TRBV7-2 with TRBJ1-5, with 7 positions matching TRBD1. This CDR3 has 16 amino acids. V trimming: 1 base; J trimming: 7 bases; junction bases outside the gene matches: 10. CDR1 is SGHTA and CDR2 is FQGNSA in the germline V gene. The DNA for the CDR3 is TGTGCCAGCAGCTTAGGGGCCACAGGGGTGGGACAGCCCCAGCATTTT. It encodes CASSLGATGVGQPQHF.

The chain carries TRBV9 and TRBJ1-6, with TRBD1 as a possible D gene (5 bases). Trimming cost V 4 bases and J 0 bases, with 17 bases left between them. This CDR3 is built from 18 residues. CDR1 is SGDLS and CDR2 is YYNGEE in the germline V gene. As DNA, the CDR3 is TGTGCCAGCAGCCGGGGGGGTCCGGCGAGCTCCTATAATTCACCCCTCCACTTT. Translation: CASSRGGPASSYNSPLHF.

J is TRBJ1-6 and V is TRBV7-6, with unresolved D. This CDR3 is 15 amino acids long. Germline CDR1 SGHVS, CDR2 FNYEAQ. V was pared by 1 base and J by 10 bases, with 14 bases between. The CDR3 nucleotides are TGTGCCAGCAGCTTAGAGCCGGGTCAGAAGTCACCCCTCCACTTT. It specifies CASSLEPGQKSPLHF.

The chain recombines TRBV30 with TRBJ1-1, with 7 positions matching TRBD1. After removal of 1 base from V and 2 bases from J, the junction contained 13 bases not matched to a gene. Germline loops: CDR1 GTSNPN, CDR2 SVGIG (reference sequence). The CDR3 spans 17 residues. The DNA for the CDR3 is TGTGCCTGGAGTGGTGGTTTCCAACAGGGGCCCAACACTGAAGCTTTCTTT. Translation gives CAWSGGFQQGPNTEAFF.

This chain joins TRBV15 and TRBJ2-7; D is undetermined. The CDR3 has 14 amino acids. Germline values: CDR1 LNHNV, CDR2 YYDKDF (reference sequence). Deletions cut 0 bases from V and 2 bases from J, with 8 bases between. CDR3 DNA: TGTGCCACCAGCAGAGATCCACAGACCTACGAGCAGTACTTC. Translated, it gives CATSRDPQTYEQYF.